The clone carrying this T cell receptor beta chain was seen a single time. These data come from a study of blood T cell repertoires in COVID-19. As originally analysed: Reference gene primer amplification in the assay estimated nucleated cell counts. Data came from immunoSEQ multiplex PCR; TCRdb stores just in-frame clones and leaves some out. V and J calls and clone size are those listed in that table; D and trimming were worked out from the DNA. In the table there are 300,000 to 350,000 clones, approximately 88% of which are singletons. The germline CDR1 and CDR2 sequences are SGHTA and FQGNSA. The ends lost 0 bases at V and 4 bases at J; junction bases unmatched: 7. This CDR3 is 16 amino acids long.

The J gene is TRBJ2-7, the V gene TRBV7-2; TRBD2 matches 9 bases. The material sequenced was PBMCs or T cells enriched from blood (not recorded which). The receptor comes from a man aged 25 to 40 who had recovered from COVID-19. CDR3 in amino acids: CASSLAPGTSFYEQYF. For the CDR3, the DNA is TGTGCCAGCAGCTTAGCCCCCGGGACTAGCTTTTACGAGCAGTACTTC.